These T cell receptor beta chains were read from a single sample in a study of beta chain features in type 1 diabetes. TCRdb's table, derived via immunoSEQ multiplex PCR, lists solely in-frame clones and lacks some. The repertoire consists of approximately 170,000 clones, with 7.8% occurring once and the leading ten covering approximately 1%. Sequenced sample: central memory CD4+ T cells from blood. Receptors originate from a woman between 35 and 50 years old with type 1 diabetes. Both conserved end residues are part of each CDR3. Fields, in order: J gene, V gene, CDR3 protein.

J gene: TRBJ1-2
V gene: TRBV29-1
CDR3 protein: CSAFRQGADYGYTF

J gene: TRBJ1-1
V gene: TRBV2
CDR3 protein: CASSVRGNTEAFF

J gene: TRBJ1-1
V gene: TRBV4-3
CDR3 protein: CASSQEEQLNTEAFF

J gene: TRBJ2-2
V gene: TRBV6-6
CDR3 protein: CASSHGQGSTGELFF

J gene: TRBJ1-2
V gene: TRBV6-5
CDR3 protein: CASTPRQGLDGYTF

J gene: TRBJ1-2
V gene: TRBV21-1
CDR3 protein: CASSKSGPRDRGRPGGYTF

J gene: TRBJ1-1
V gene: TRBV19
CDR3 protein: CASSISVSNTEAFF

J gene: TRBJ1-2
V gene: TRBV9
CDR3 protein: CASSSDSDGYTF

J gene: TRBJ1-3
V gene: TRBV29-1
CDR3 protein: CSAVDRAVLGNTIYF

J gene: TRBJ2-7
V gene: TRBV7-2
CDR3 protein: CASSLALAPLYEQYF

J gene: TRBJ1-3
V gene: TRBV29-1
CDR3 protein: CSVGVSSGNTIYF

J gene: TRBJ1-2
V gene: TRBV5-1
CDR3 protein: CASSWDRDDGYTF

J gene: TRBJ2-7
V gene: TRBV15
CDR3 protein: CATSRDEVLREQYF

J gene: TRBJ1-6
V gene: TRBV15
CDR3 protein: CATSRARGGQDDSPLHF

J gene: TRBJ2-5
V gene: TRBV7-3
CDR3 protein: CASSSGTSGRWEETQYF

J gene: TRBJ2-7
V gene: TRBV6-6
CDR3 protein: CASSRGGSSYEQYF

J gene: TRBJ2-3
V gene: TRBV9
CDR3 protein: CASSVSGRVADTQYF

J gene: TRBJ1-1
V gene: TRBV7-6
CDR3 protein: CASSRDSNTEAFF

J gene: TRBJ2-7
V gene: TRBV30
CDR3 protein: CAWTGLAGYEQYF

J gene: TRBJ2-6
V gene: TRBV5-1
CDR3 protein: CASSHSGTGVSRANVLTF

J gene: TRBJ2-5
V gene: TRBV5-1
CDR3 protein: CASTFLTAGQSKTQYF

J gene: TRBJ2-1
V gene: TRBV30
CDR3 protein: CAWTQRGRSYNEQFF

J gene: TRBJ2-3
V gene: TRBV25-1
CDR3 protein: CASSEAGIGASTQYF

J gene: TRBJ2-5
V gene: TRBV6-1
CDR3 protein: CASRRVAQETQYF

J gene: TRBJ2-1
V gene: TRBV2
CDR3 protein: CASSGGLAVNEQFF

J gene: TRBJ1-2
V gene: TRBV29-1
CDR3 protein: CSVVTGAANYGYTF

J gene: TRBJ1-5
V gene: TRBV28
CDR3 protein: CASSQGSTNQPQHF

J gene: TRBJ2-4
V gene: TRBV9
CDR3 protein: CASSVGDLAKNIQYF

J gene: TRBJ1-3
V gene: TRBV28
CDR3 protein: CASTFSSGNTIYF

J gene: TRBJ2-5
V gene: TRBV19
CDR3 protein: CASKVQGSQETQYF

J gene: TRBJ2-7
V gene: TRBV28
CDR3 protein: CASSSAGGLYEQYF

J gene: TRBJ2-3
V gene: TRBV6-5
CDR3 protein: CASSYGIAGTQYF

J gene: TRBJ2-2
V gene: TRBV7-8
CDR3 protein: CASSPHQGGPSDTGELFF

J gene: TRBJ1-1
V gene: TRBV7-9
CDR3 protein: CASSLGQGNTEAFF

J gene: TRBJ1-1
V gene: TRBV18
CDR3 protein: CASSPRQPANTEAFF

J gene: TRBJ1-6
V gene: TRBV7-9
CDR3 protein: CASSLAGANSPLHF

J gene: TRBJ1-6
V gene: TRBV2
CDR3 protein: CASSEAEGGSYNSPLHF

J gene: TRBJ2-7
V gene: TRBV4-3
CDR3 protein: CASSPGQAGYEQYF

J gene: TRBJ2-7
V gene: TRBV11-2
CDR3 protein: CASSTAGTGAYEQYF

J gene: TRBJ1-6
V gene: TRBV28
CDR3 protein: CASGNPGGLTPLHF